The 3 T cell receptor beta chains listed next were all sequenced from one sample in a study of blood T cell repertoires in COVID-19. Here immunoSEQ multiplex PCR was the method, and the copy in TCRdb shows in-frame clones only, minus some. The data contain approximately 150,000 clones, approximately 87% of them seen just once; the ten biggest clones take up 8.6%. The specimen sequenced was peripheral blood. These receptors were taken from a woman between 50 and 59 years old with active or convalescent COVID-19.

The chain joins TRBV5-1 to TRBJ2-3, with 13 bases that match TRBD2. Germline loops: CDR1 SGHRS, CDR2 YFSETQ. There are 17 residues in the CDR3. J was trimmed by 1 base and V by 0 bases; bases with no gene match: 2. The CDR3 here is CASSLGLAGGRTDTQYF. DNA for the CDR3: TGCGCCAGCAGCTTGGGACTAGCGGGGGGCCGCACAGATACGCAGTATTTT.

CDR3 in amino acids: CASSESGLPGQGVYGYTF. Here the CDR3 DNA reads TGTGCCAGCAGTGAATCCGGACTCCCGGGACAGGGGGTCTATGGCTACACCTTC. The chain joins TRBV2 to TRBJ1-2; 11 bases agree with TRBD1. From germline, CDR1 is SNHLY and CDR2 FYNNEI. The CDR3 loop spans 18 amino acids. J lost 4 bases, V lost 2 bases, and 12 bases had no gene match.

The J gene is TRBJ1-1, the V gene TRBV7-9; tentatively, D is TRBD1 (5 bases). The length of the CDR3 is 11 residues. Germline V gives CDR1 SEHNR, CDR2 FQNEAQ (reference sequence). Trimming took 6 bases from V and 6 from J, leaving 8 bases between them. CDR3 region: CASSQGPEAFF. The CDR3 nucleotides are TGTGCCAGCAGTCAGGGCCCTGAAGCTTTCTTT.